The entry below describes one T cell receptor (beta chain). Antigen unknown. MiXCR was run by TCRdb on the RT-PCR reads, yielding one entry per CDR3 protein. Here the sample spans roughly 700,000 distinct CDR3 sequences, over 11% being singletons. This sample is part of a study of response to subunit inactivated influenza vaccine. General study results and limits: The authors suggested that few new T cells are recruited per seasonal influenza vaccination.

The CDR3 length is 15 residues. V lost 1 base to trimming and J lost 0 bases, with 9 bases between them. The germline V gene encodes CDR1 SEHNR and CDR2 FQNEAQ (reference sequence). The sequenced sample was PBMCs from blood, obtained around two weeks before vaccination. The gene calls are TRBV7-9 and TRBJ1-2; D is uncertain. This sequence originates from a man aged 50-59 years who received an inactivated influenza vaccine. The CDR3 nucleotides read TGTGCCAGCAGCTTAGATTCAAGGCCTAACTATGGCTACACCTTC. Translation: CASSLDSRPNYGYTF. The full variable domain, completed using reference TRBV7-9 and TRBJ1-2, is DTGVSQNPRHKITKRGQNVTFRCDPISEHNRLYWYRQTLGQGPEFLTYFQNEAQLEKSRLLSDRFSAERPKGSFSTLEIQRTEQGDSAMYLCASSLDSRPNYGYTFGSGTRLTVV.